This T cell receptor beta chain comes out of a study of post-analysis software for immune sequencing data. Overall study results and limits: By F measure, samples from a shared preparation batch strongly co-clustered. Patients used about 5 TRBV segments, including TRBV5-6, TRBV5-1 and TRBV20-1, more often than controls. Normalized Chao1 diversity in multiple sclerosis patients fell significantly below that of controls.

In the case of this clonotype: No antigen is known for it. A junction end diverges from the germline sequence, so it may reflect a read error.

Carried by the TCR beta cDNA libraries were unique molecular identifiers. Via MiXCR, TCRdb re-called the PCR reads, giving one row per CDR3 protein. Altogether hundreds of thousands of distinct CDR3 sequences are present, about 57% being singletons, with the ten largest covering roughly 4.4%. This CDR3 is built from 15 residues. CDR1 is SGDLS and CDR2 is YYNGEE in the germline V gene. The sequencing sample was made of blood. The chain is built from TRBV9 and TRBJ2-5, with TRBD2 matching over 7 bases. The receptor's source is a girl aged 5 to 17 with multiple sclerosis. The CDR3, as DNA: TGTGTCAGCAGCGTAGAAGCTAGCGGTCAAGAGACCCAGTACTTC. Amino acids: CVSSVEASGQETQYF.